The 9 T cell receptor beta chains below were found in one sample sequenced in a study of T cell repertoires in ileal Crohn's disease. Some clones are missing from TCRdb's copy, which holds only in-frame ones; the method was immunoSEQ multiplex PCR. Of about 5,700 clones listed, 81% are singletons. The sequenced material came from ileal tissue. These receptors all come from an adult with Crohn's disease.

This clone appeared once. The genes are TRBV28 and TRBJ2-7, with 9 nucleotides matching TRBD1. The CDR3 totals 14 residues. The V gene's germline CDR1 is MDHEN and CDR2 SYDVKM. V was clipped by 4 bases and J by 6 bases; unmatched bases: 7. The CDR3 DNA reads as TGTGCCAGCAGTTCGCCGGGACAGGGTACCGAGCAGTACTTC. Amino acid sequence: CASSSPGQGTEQYF.

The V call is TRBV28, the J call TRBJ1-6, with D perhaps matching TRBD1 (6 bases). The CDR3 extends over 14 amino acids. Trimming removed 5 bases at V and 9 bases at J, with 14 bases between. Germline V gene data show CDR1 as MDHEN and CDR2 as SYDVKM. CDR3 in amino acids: CASSPGQQSSPLHF. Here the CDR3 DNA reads TGTGCCAGCAGTCCCGGACAGCAATCTTCACCCCTCCACTTT.

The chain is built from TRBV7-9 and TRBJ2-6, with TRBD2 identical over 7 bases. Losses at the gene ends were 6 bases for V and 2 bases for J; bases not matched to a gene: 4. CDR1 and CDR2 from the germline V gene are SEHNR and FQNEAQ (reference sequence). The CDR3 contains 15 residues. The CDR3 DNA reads TGTGCCAGCAGTCCACGGGGGGCTGGGGCCAACGTCCTGACTTTC. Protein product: CASSPRGAGANVLTF.

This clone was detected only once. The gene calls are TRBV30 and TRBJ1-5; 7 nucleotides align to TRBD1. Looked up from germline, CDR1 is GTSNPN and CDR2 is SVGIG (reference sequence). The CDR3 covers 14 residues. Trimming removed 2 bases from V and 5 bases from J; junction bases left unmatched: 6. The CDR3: CAWSPGQHHQPQHF. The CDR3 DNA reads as TGTGCCTGGAGTCCGGGACAGCATCATCAGCCCCAGCATTTT.

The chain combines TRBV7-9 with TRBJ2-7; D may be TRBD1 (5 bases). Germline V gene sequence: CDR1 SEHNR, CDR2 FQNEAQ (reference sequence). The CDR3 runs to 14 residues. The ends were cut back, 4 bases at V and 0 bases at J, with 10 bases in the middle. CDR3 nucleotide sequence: TGTGCCAGCAGCTCGGACACCAGCTCCTACGAGCAGTACTTC. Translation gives CASSSDTSSYEQYF.

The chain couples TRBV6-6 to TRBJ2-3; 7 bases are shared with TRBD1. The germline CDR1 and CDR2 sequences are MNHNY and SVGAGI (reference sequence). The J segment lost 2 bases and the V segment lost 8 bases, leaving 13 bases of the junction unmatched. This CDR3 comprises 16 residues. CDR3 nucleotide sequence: TGTGCCAGCGCCCGGCAAAGGGGGCAGGCCACAGATACGCAGTATTTT. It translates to CASARQRGQATDTQYF.

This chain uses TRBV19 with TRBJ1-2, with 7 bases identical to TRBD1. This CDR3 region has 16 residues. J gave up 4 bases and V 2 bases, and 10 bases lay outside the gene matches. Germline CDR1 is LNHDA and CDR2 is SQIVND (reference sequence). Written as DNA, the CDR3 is TGTGCCAGTAGTATATCCCCTGGGACAGCCCTCTATGGCTACACCTTC. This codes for CASSISPGTALYGYTF.

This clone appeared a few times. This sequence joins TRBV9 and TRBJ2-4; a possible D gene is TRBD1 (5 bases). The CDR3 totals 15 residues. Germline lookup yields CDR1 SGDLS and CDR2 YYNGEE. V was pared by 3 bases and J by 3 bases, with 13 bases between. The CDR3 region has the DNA TGTGCCAGCAGCGCCCAGGGAACGGGCAAAAACATTCAGTACTTC. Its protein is CASSAQGTGKNIQYF.

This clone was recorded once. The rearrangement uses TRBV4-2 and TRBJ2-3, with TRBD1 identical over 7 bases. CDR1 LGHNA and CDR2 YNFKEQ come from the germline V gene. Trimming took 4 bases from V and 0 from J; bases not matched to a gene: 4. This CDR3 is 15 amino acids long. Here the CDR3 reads CASSPRGQSTDTQYF. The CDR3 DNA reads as TGTGCCAGCAGCCCGAGGGGGCAAAGCACAGATACGCAGTATTTT.